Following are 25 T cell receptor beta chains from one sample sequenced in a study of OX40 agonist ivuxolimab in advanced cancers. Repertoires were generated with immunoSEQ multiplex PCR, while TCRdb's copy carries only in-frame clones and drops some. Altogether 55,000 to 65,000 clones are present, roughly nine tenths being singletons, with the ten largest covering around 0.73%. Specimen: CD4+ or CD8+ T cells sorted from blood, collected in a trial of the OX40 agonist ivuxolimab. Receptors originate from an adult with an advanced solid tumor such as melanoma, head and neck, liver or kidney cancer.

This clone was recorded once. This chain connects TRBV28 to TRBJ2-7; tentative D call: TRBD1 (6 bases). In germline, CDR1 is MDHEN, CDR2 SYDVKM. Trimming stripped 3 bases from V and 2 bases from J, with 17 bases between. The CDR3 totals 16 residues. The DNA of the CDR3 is TGTGCCAGCAGTTTTTCTATGGTACAGGGAGCCTACGAGCAGTACTTC. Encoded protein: CASSFSMVQGAYEQYF. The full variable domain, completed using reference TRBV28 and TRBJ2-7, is DVKVTQSSRYLVKRTGEKVFLECVQDMDHENMFWYRQDPGLGLRLIYFSYDVKMKEKGDIPEGYSVSREKKERFSLILESASTNQTSMYLCASSFSMVQGAYEQYFGPGTRLTVT.

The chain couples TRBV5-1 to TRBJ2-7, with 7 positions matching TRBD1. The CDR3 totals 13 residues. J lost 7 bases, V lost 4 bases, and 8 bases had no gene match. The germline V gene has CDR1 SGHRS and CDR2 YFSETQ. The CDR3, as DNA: TGCGCCAGCAGCCCCGAGACAGGGCGGGAGCAGTACTTC. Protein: CASSPETGREQYF.

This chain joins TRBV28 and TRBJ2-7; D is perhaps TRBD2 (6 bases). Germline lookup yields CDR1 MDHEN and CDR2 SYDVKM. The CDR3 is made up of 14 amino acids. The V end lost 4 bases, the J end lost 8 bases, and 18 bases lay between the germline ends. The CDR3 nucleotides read TGTGCCAGCAGTTCAACCGCTGCGGGGCTCAAGCAGTACTTC. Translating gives CASSSTAAGLKQYF.

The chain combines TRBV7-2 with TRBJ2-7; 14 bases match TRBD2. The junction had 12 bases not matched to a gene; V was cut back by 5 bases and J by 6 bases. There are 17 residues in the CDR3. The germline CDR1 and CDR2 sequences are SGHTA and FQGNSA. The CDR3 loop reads CASSPPGLAGARSEQYF. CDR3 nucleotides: TGTGCCAGCAGCCCGCCGGGACTAGCGGGAGCCAGGTCCGAGCAGTACTTC.

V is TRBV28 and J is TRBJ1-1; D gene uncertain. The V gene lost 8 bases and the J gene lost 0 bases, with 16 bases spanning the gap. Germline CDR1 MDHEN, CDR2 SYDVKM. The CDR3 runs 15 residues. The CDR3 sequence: CASFPPQPLNTEAFF. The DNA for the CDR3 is TGTGCCAGCTTTCCCCCTCAGCCTTTGAACACTGAAGCTTTCTTT.

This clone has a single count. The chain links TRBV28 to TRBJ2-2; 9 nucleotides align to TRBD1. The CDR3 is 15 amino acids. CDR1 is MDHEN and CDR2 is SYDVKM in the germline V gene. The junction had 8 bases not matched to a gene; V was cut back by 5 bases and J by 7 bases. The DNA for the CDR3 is TGTGCCAGCAGTACACCCGGGACAGGGAGCGGGGAGCTGTTTTTT. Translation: CASSTPGTGSGELFF.

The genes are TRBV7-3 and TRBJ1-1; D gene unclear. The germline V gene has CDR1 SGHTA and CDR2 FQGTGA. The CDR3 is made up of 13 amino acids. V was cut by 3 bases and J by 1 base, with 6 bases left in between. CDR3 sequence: CASSFNENTEAFF. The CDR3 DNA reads TGTGCCAGCAGCTTTAACGAGAACACTGAAGCTTTCTTT.

The CDR3 coding sequence is TGTGCCAGCAGCTCCGTAGGGATTCGGGAGACCCAGTACTTC. This translates into CASSSVGIRETQYF. The genes are TRBV5-4 and TRBJ2-5; no definite D call. Trimming stripped 3 bases from V and 5 bases from J, with 14 bases between. Per germline, CDR1 SGHNT and CDR2 YYREEE (reference sequence). There are 14 residues in the CDR3.

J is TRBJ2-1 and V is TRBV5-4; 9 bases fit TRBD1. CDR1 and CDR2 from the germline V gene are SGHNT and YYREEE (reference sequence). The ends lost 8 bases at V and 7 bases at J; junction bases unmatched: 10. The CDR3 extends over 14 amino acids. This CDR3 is CASRGRDRVNEQFF. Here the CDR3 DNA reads TGTGCCAGTCGAGGCCGGGACAGGGTGAATGAGCAGTTCTTC.

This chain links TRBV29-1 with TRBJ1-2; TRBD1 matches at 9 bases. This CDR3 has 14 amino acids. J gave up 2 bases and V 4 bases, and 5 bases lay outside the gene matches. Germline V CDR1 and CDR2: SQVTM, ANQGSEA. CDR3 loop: CSVAPGTGNYGYTF. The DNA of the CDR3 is TGCAGCGTTGCCCCCGGGACAGGGAACTATGGCTACACCTTC.

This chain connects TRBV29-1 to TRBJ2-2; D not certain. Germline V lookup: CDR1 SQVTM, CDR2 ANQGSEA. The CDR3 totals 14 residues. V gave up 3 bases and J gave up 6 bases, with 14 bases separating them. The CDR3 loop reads CSVDLGLVSGELFF. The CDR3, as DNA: TGCAGCGTTGACCTGGGCTTAGTCTCCGGGGAGCTGTTTTTT.

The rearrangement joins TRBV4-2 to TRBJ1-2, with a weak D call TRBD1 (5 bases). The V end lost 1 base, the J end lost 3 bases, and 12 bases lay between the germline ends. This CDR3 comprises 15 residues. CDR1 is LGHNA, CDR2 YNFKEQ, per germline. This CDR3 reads CASSQVLGQDYGYTF. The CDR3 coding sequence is TGTGCCAGCAGCCAAGTACTGGGGCAGGACTATGGCTACACCTTC.

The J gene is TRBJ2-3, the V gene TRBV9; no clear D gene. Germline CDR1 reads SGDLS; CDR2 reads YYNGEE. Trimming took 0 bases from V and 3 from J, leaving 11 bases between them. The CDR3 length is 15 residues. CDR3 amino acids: CASSVVSSWTDTQYF. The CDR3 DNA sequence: TGTGCCAGCAGCGTAGTTTCCTCATGGACAGATACGCAGTATTTT.

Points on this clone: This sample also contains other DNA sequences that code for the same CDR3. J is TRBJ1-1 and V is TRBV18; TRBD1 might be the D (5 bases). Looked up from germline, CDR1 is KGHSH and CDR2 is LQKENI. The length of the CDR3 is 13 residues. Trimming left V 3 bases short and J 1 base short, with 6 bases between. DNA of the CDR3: TGTGCCAGCTCACCTGGACAGAACACTGAAGCTTTCTTT. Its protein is CASSPGQNTEAFF.

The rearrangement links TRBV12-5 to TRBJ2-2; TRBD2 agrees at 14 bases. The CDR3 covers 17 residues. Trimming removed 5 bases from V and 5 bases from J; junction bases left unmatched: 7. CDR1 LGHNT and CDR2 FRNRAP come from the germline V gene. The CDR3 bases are TGTGCTAGTGGTCCCGGGACTAGCGGGAGACTGACCGGGGAGCTGTTTTTT. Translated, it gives CASGPGTSGRLTGELFF. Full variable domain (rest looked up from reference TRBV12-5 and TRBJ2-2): DARVTQTPRHKVTEMGQEVTMRCQPILGHNTVFWYRQTMMQGLELLAYFRNRAPLDDSGMPKDRFSAEMPDATLATLKIQPSEPRDSAVYFCASGPGTSGRLTGELFFGEGSRLTVL.

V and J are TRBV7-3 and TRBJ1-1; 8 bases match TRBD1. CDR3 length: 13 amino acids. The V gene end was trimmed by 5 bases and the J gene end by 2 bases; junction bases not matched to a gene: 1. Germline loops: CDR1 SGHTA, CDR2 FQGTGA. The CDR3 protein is CASSGQGNTEAFF. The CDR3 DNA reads TGTGCCAGCAGCGGACAGGGAAACACTGAAGCTTTCTTT.

The CDR3 sequence: CASSEGGGRTQYF. DNA of the CDR3: TGTGCCAGCAGTGAAGGCGGTGGTCGGACCCAGTACTTC. This rearrangement joins TRBV2 to TRBJ2-5; D call uncertain. There are 13 residues in the CDR3. The V gene lost 1 base and the J gene lost 7 bases, with 10 bases spanning the gap. The germline V gene has CDR1 SNHLY and CDR2 FYNNEI.

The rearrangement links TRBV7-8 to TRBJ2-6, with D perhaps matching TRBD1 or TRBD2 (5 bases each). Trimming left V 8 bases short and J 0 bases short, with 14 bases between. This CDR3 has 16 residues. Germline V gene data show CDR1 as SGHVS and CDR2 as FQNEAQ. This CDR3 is CASGGRGSSGANVLTF. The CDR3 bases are TGTGCCAGCGGGGGACGGGGCTCCTCTGGGGCCAACGTCCTGACTTTC.

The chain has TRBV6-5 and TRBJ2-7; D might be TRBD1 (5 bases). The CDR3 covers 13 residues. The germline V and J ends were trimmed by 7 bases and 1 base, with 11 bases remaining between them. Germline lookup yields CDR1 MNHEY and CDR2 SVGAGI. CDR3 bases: TGTGCCAGCACCAAGACAGCTTCCTACGAGCAGTACTTC. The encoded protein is CASTKTASYEQYF.

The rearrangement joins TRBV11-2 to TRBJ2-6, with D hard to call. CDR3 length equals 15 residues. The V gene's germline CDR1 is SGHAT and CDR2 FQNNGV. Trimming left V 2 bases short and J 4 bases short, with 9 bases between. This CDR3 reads CASSLTVSGANVLTF. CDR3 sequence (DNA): TGTGCCAGCAGCTTAACAGTGTCCGGGGCCAACGTCCTGACTTTC.

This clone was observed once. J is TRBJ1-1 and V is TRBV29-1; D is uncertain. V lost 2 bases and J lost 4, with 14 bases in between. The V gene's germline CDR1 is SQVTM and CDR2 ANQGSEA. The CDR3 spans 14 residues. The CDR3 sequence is CSVEPRSPATEAFF. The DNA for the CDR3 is TGCAGCGTTGAACCCCGAAGTCCGGCCACTGAAGCTTTCTTT. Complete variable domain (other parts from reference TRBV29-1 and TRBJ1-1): SAVISQKPSRDICQRGTSLTIQCQVDSQVTMMFWYRQQPGQSLTLIATANQGSEATYESGFVIDKFPISRPNLTFSTLTVSNMSPEDSSIYLCSVEPRSPATEAFFGQGTRLTVV.

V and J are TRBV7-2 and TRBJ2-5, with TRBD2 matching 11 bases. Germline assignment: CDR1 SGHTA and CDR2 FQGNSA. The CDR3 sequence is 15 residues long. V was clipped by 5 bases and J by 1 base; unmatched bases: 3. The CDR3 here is CASSLLAGGQETQYF. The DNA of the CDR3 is TGTGCCAGCAGCCTCCTAGCGGGAGGCCAAGAGACCCAGTACTTC.

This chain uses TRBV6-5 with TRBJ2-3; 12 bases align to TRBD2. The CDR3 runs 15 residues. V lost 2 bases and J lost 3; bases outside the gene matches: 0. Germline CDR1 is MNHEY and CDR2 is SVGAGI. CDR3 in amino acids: CASSYGLAGTDTQYF. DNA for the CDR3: TGTGCCAGCAGTTACGGACTAGCGGGAACAGATACGCAGTATTTT.

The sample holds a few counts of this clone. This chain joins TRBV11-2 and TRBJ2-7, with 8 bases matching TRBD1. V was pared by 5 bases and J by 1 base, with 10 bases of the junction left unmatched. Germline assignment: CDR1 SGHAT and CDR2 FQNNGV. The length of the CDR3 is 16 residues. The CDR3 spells CASSPISRQGSYEQYF. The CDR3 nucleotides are TGTGCCAGCAGCCCAATCTCCCGACAGGGGTCCTACGAGCAGTACTTC.

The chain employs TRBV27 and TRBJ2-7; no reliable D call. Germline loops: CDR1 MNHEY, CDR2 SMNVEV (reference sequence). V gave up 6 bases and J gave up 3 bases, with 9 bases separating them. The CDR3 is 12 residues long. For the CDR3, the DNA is TGTGCCAGCAGGTCTGTACTCTACGAGCAGTACTTC. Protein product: CASRSVLYEQYF.